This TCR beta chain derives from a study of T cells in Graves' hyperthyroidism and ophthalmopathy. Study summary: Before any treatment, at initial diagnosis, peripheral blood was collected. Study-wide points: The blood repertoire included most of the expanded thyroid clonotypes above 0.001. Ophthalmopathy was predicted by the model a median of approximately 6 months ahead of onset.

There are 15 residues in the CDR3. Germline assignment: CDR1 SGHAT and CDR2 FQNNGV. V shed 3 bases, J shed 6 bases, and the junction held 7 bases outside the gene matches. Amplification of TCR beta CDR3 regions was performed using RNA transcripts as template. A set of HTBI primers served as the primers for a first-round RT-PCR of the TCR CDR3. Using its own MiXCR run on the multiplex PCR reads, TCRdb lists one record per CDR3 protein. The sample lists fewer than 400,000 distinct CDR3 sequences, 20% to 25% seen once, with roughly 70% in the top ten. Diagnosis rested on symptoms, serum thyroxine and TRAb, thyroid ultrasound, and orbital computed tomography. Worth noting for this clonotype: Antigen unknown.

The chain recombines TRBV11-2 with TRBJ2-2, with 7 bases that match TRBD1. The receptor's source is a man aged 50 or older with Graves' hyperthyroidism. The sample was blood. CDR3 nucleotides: TGTGCCAGCAGCTTTCGTGAGGGGGCGGCCGGGGAGCTGTTTTTT. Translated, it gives CASSFREGAAGELFF.